This T cell receptor (beta chain) is from a study of cytomegalovirus exposure and HLA in healthy donors. The PCR ran on 60 Vbeta and 13 Jbeta primers. Sequencing used immunoSEQ multiplex PCR; TCRdb keeps in-frame clones, though not all of them. The data show about 120,000 clones, over 60% seen once. Study-wide findings and caveats: Follow-up analysis seemed to connect common viral pathogens with several of the most significant clusters identified.

Trimming stripped 5 bases from V and 6 bases from J, with 11 bases between. This CDR3 contains 13 residues. Germline loops: CDR1 LNHDA, CDR2 SQIVND (reference sequence). This clone was seen a handful of times. What it binds is not known. The chain recombines TRBV19 with TRBJ1-5; D is unclear. This sequence was found in a human donor in good health. The source material was PBMCs. CDR3 in amino acids: CASSSDWAQPQHF. In DNA form, the CDR3 reads TGTGCCAGTAGTTCGGATTGGGCTCAGCCCCAGCATTTT.